Listed below are T cell receptor beta chains from one sample, sequenced in a study of glioma-infiltrating T cells after dendritic cell vaccination. Libraries were prepared by immunoSEQ multiplex PCR; TCRdb keeps only in-frame clonotypes and omits some of them. The data hold about 50,000 clones, with about 88% observed a single time. The sequences come from blood, collected after dendritic cell vaccination. These TCRs come from a human donor with glioblastoma. Each CDR3 is given with its conserved first and last residue. Fields, in order: clone size, D gene, V gene, J gene, CDR3 protein, CDR3 DNA. A D gene is named only where the DNA matches it firmly. Size tells how often a clone was seen (once, few, many) or the class of an expanded clone, and some rows leave it out.

>.|.|TRBV11-1|TRBJ2-2
CASSLGQASGTGELFF
TGTGCCAGCAGCTTAGGGCAGGCATCAGGCACCGGGGAGCTGTTTTTT
>.|TRBD2|TRBV27|TRBJ2-1
CASSGTSGRAYNEQFF
TGTGCCAGCAGTGGGACTAGCGGGAGGGCCTACAATGAGCAGTTCTTC
>.|.|TRBV28|TRBJ2-7
CASSSRYSSYEQYF
TGTGCCAGCAGTTCGAGGTATAGCTCCTACGAGCAGTACTTC
>.|TRBD1|TRBV7-2|TRBJ2-4
CASSVGQGGNIQYF
TGTGCCAGCAGCGTCGGACAGGGAGGAAACATTCAGTACTTC
>.|TRBD2|TRBV10-3|TRBJ2-3
CATMGSSGSSTDTQYF
TGTGCCACCATGGGTTCTAGCGGGTCTAGCACAGATACGCAGTATTTT
>.|.|TRBV2|TRBJ1-5
CASSGANRVQPQHF
TGTGCCAGCAGTGGAGCTAACAGGGTTCAGCCCCAGCATTTT
>once|TRBD2|TRBV18|TRBJ2-3
CASSPRLAKDTQYF
TGTGCCAGCTCGCCCCGACTAGCCAAAGATACGCAGTATTTT
>.|.|TRBV10-2|TRBJ2-7
CASRADREQYF
TGCGCCAGCAGGGCTGACAGGGAGCAGTACTTC
>once|TRBD1|TRBV4-1|TRBJ1-6
CASSQGGQLNSPLHF
TGCGCCAGCAGCCAAGGGGGACAGTTGAATTCACCCCTCCACTTT
>.|.|TRBV28|TRBJ2-1
CASTNGGSAYNEQFF
TGTGCCAGCACCAATGGGGGGTCCGCCTACAATGAGCAGTTCTTC
>.|TRBD1|TRBV5-4|TRBJ1-2
CASSADRVNYGYTF
TGTGCCAGCAGCGCCGACAGGGTTAACTATGGCTACACCTTC
>once|.|TRBV5-1|TRBJ2-1
CASSRGMSSYEQFF
TGCGCCAGCAGCAGAGGAATGAGCAGCTATGAGCAGTTCTTC
>.|TRBD2|TRBV5-5|TRBJ2-3
CASSQRTLAGGPNTQYF
TGTGCCAGCAGCCAGAGAACACTAGCGGGAGGGCCTAATACGCAGTATTTT
>.|TRBD1|TRBV2|TRBJ1-2
CASSFSGQGGGYTF
TGTGCCAGCAGTTTTTCGGGACAGGGAGGTGGCTACACCTTC
>.|.|TRBV13|TRBJ1-2
CASSSSIKWGGVRSYGYTF
TGTGCCAGCAGCTCAAGTATAAAGTGGGGGGGGGTCAGGAGCTATGGCTACACCTTC
>.|.|TRBV6-6|TRBJ2-7
CASSYGGGLSYEQYF
TGTGCCAGCAGTTACGGGGGAGGACTCTCCTACGAGCAGTACTTC
>.|TRBD1|TRBV13|TRBJ1-4
CASSLRGRVTNEKLFF
TGTGCCAGCAGCCTCAGGGGGCGCGTAACTAATGAAAAACTGTTTTTT
>.|.|TRBV6-1|TRBJ2-2
CASRRTITNTGELFF
TGTGCCAGCAGACGGACAATTACGAACACCGGGGAGCTGTTTTTT
>once|.|TRBV7-2|TRBJ1-1
CATERARGGVAFF
TGTGCCACCGAACGAGCTCGAGGAGGGGTGGCTTTCTTT
>.|.|TRBV11-3|TRBJ1-1
CASSFSGSEAFF
TGTGCCAGCAGCTTTAGCGGGTCTGAAGCTTTCTTT
>.|.|TRBV27|TRBJ1-1
CASSTGPGEAFF
TGTGCCAGCAGTACAGGGCCGGGTGAAGCTTTCTTT
>.|.|TRBV6-1|TRBJ2-1
CASSEAYRLENNEQFF
TGTGCCAGCAGTGAAGCCTATAGACTAGAAAACAATGAGCAGTTCTTC
>once|TRBD1|TRBV30|TRBJ1-5
CAWSEGQGRYQPQHF
TGTGCCTGGAGTGAGGGACAGGGCCGCTATCAGCCCCAGCATTTT
>.|.|TRBV25-1|TRBJ2-7
CASSESQGYEQYF
TGTGCCAGCAGTGAGTCACAGGGCTACGAGCAGTACTTC
>.|TRBD2|TRBV14|TRBJ2-5
CASSQSRQRGETQYF
TGTGCCAGCAGCCAATCGCGACAGCGGGGAGAGACCCAGTACTTC
>.|.|TRBV30|TRBJ1-2
CAWSVPGAPGYTF
TGTGCCTGGAGTGTACCAGGGGCTCCGGGCTACACCTTC
>.|TRBD2|TRBV18|TRBJ2-7
CASSPLGLAGAIEQYF
TGTGCCAGCTCACCGCTGGGACTAGCGGGAGCCATCGAGCAGTACTTC
>once|.|TRBV28|TRBJ1-4
CASSLTVPNEKLFF
TGTGCCAGCAGTTTGACGGTCCCTAATGAAAAACTATTTTTT
>.|.|TRBV29-1|TRBJ1-2
CSVTQGSNYGYTF
TGCAGCGTTACTCAGGGGTCTAACTATGGCTACACCTTC
>.|.|TRBV29-1|TRBJ2-1
CSVEGAEGDSYNEQFF
TGCAGCGTTGAGGGGGCGGAAGGAGATTCATACAATGAGCAGTTCTTC
>.|.|TRBV7-8|TRBJ2-5
CASSLLTSTYQETQYF
TGTGCCAGCAGCTTACTGACTAGTACCTACCAAGAGACCCAGTACTTC
>.|.|TRBV4-3|TRBJ1-2
CASSQEMGGPNYGYTF
TGCGCCAGCAGCCAAGAAATGGGGGGTCCGAACTATGGCTACACCTTC
>.|TRBD2|TRBV27|TRBJ2-1
CASSLFASGSMGYNEQFF
TGTGCCAGCAGTTTATTCGCTAGCGGGAGTATGGGCTACAATGAGCAGTTCTTC
>.|.|TRBV19|TRBJ2-1
CASSIFSAGKTDNEQFF
TGTGCCAGTAGTATTTTTTCGGCGGGAAAGACGGACAATGAGCAGTTCTTC
>.|.|TRBV28|TRBJ1-2
CASSGGGRNYGYTF
TGTGCCAGCAGTGGGGGAGGGAGGAACTATGGCTACACCTTC
>.|.|TRBV7-8|TRBJ2-5
CASSLAGLRLTQYF
TGTGCCAGCAGCCTTGCCGGACTCCGGTTGACCCAGTACTTC
>.|.|TRBV4-2|TRBJ2-7
CASSQDRGARDEQYF
TGTGCCAGCAGCCAAGATCGGGGGGCGCGCGACGAGCAGTACTTC
>once|.|TRBV30|TRBJ1-2
CAWSADRNYGYTF
TGTGCCTGGAGTGCGGACAGAAACTATGGCTACACCTTC
>.|TRBD2|TRBV4-2|TRBJ2-1
CASSQGTSGSSYNEQFF
TGTGCCAGCAGCCAAGGGACTAGCGGGAGCTCCTACAATGAGCAGTTCTTC
>once|.|TRBV30|TRBJ2-3
CASTRDLLDTQYF
TGTGCCTCGACCCGGGACTTGCTAGATACGCAGTATTTT
>.|.|TRBV25-1|TRBJ1-4
CASSEREVEKLFF
TGTGCCAGCAGTGAAAGAGAGGTTGAAAAACTGTTTTTT
>.|TRBD1|TRBV19|TRBJ1-1
CASSAGQGYSTEAFF
TGTGCCAGTAGTGCGGGACAGGGCTATAGCACTGAAGCTTTCTTT
>.|.|TRBV4-1|TRBJ2-7
CASSLEGEQYF
TGCGCCAGCAGCCTGGAGGGGGAGCAGTACTTC